Listed below are T cell receptor beta chains from one sample, sequenced in a study of T cells in localized non-small cell lung cancer. Clones were sequenced by immunoSEQ multiplex PCR, and TCRdb holds only the in-frame ones, with some missing. The repertoire has roughly 39,000 clones, about 91% of them found once; the top ten carry 10%. Here the sequenced sample was PBMCs, taken before any cancer treatment. The receptors shown here come from a woman aged 40-69 years with stage II lung adenocarcinoma. Each CDR3 is given with its conserved first and last residue.

V gene	CDR3 protein
TRBV7-8	CASSLGQGVIYEQYF
TRBV4-1	CASSQDFPPFGLGYEQYF
TRBV5-6	CASSLEVGGRRETQYF
TRBV28	CASSLYGNSNQPQHF
TRBV5-1	CASSFSGQGPDTQYF
TRBV5-6	CASSRRGTTDTQYF
TRBV4-1	CASSQGQGARQPQHF
TRBV6-5	CASSTGNTIYF
TRBV6-4	CASSDSITSGSYNEQFF
TRBV6-1	CASSEIVSQTNSGNTIYF
TRBV9	CASSVGLGPEAFF
TRBV5-1	CASSLTVTDTQYF
TRBV10-1	CASRGRTGQNSGPQHF
TRBV19	CASRLDRGTEAFF
TRBV19	CASSMDGTGGTEAFF
TRBV29-1	CSVVGTDNEKLFF
TRBV18	CASSLGTSGSNEQFF
TRBV15	CATSRVTGEKLFF
TRBV5-1	CASSVTDRVTGYTF
TRBV6-1	CASSELYTEAFF
TRBV27	CASSLPGQRASYNEQFF
TRBV5-1	CASSLGNTGQLTDTQYF
TRBV15	CATSRDLGLGFTDTQYF
TRBV5-1	CASTSSPGLAGGDEQFF
TRBV9	CASSVRTSGGLYNEQFF
TRBV2	CASSQDSSTEAFF
TRBV9	CASSVVPLDTQYF
TRBV7-2	CASSPSRGSRNEKLFF
TRBV7-9	CASSPRDRAYGYTF
TRBV9	CASSRGQGLSGNTIYF
TRBV5-6	CASSLIATNEKLFF
TRBV12-1	CASSFEEVGRSGNTIYF
TRBV27	CASSLSVRGRQGYGYTF
TRBV7-6	CASSLLPRGGMSRSSEQYF
TRBV27	CASRGAGRDIQYF
TRBV7-6	CASSSRQGKEKLFF
TRBV6-6	CASSYSKTPGAGAFF
TRBV19	CASSILPGYEQYF
TRBV5-1	CASSNGGTNTGELFF
TRBV5-1	CASEVAGGSFEQFF
TRBV11-2	CASSLSSGSTGELFF
TRBV9	CASSVTGTNEQYF
TRBV7-9	CASSRVTGTGDHNSPLHF
TRBV5-1	CASSPGHQSGANVLTF
TRBV28	CAGSMRTGLYGYTF
TRBV7-9	CASSFWGPGTGEQYF